This entry features one T cell receptor (beta chain) sequence. The data belong to a study of CD8+CD57+ T cells in acquired aplastic anemia. Germline V gene data show CDR1 as SNHLY and CDR2 as FYNNEI. There are 14 residues in the CDR3. The template used for profiling TCR beta VDJ and CDR3 was genomic DNA. TCRdb called the reads again in MiXCR, with one record for every CDR3 protein. The top ten hold around 7.6% of the sample, which has 250,000 to 300,000 distinct CDR3 sequences, roughly three fifths seen once. This rearrangement joins TRBV2 to TRBJ2-7, with no clear D. The J call may be wrong; the DNA end is better matched by TRBJ2-5. This TCR derives from a human donor with severe aplastic anemia or a healthy control (not recorded which). Material: sorted CD4+, CD8+, or CD8+CD57+ T cells (not recorded which) from PBMCs. In nucleotides, the CDR3 is TGTGCCAGCAGTGTTTTACAATCCCTGCAGACCCAGTACTTC. Amino acid sequence: CASSVLQSLQTQYF.